This T cell receptor (beta chain) was captured in a study of shared clonotypes between healthy human individuals. Study-wide points: Among donors, the sharing of clonotypes was expected to be influenced by sequencing depth.

As concerns this clone: Its target is unknown.

Clones were sequenced by immunoSEQ multiplex PCR, and TCRdb holds only the in-frame ones, with some missing. The table lists 740,000 or so clones, around 78% of them singletons. The V segment lost 4 bases and the J segment 6 bases; nucleotides outside the gene matches: 14. The CDR3 totals 16 residues. CDR1 and CDR2 from the germline V gene are SGHRS and YFSETQ. The sequencing sample was made of memory CD4+ T cells sorted from blood. Subset indicated: CD45RA-negative fraction. This receptor was obtained from a woman under 40 in good health. The rearrangement joins TRBV5-1 to TRBJ2-7; 9 positions match TRBD2. CDR3 bases: TGCGCCAGCAGCCAGCAGGCGGGAGGGATAGTGAGCGAGCAGTACTTC. Its protein is CASSQQAGGIVSEQYF.